This TCR beta chain was sequenced for a study of blood T cells in healthy people across ages. This CDR3 has 14 residues. CDR1 is SGHAT and CDR2 is FQNNGV in the germline V gene. Trimming took off 2 bases at V and 5 bases at J, with 12 bases between the two ends. A second 7 to 11 cycle PCR used barcoded and J-beta primers. TCRdb itself ran the 5' RACE reads through MiXCR, one entry per CDR3 protein. The sample lists hundreds of thousands of distinct CDR3 sequences; around 21% were seen once. The TCR sequence derives from a man aged 65 to 85 in good health. This sequence joins TRBV11-2 and TRBJ1-2; TRBD1 might be the D (6 bases). The sample consisted of blood. CDR3 in amino acids: CASSLLGQSYGYTF. The CDR3 nucleotides are TGTGCCAGCAGCTTACTAGGACAGTCATATGGCTACACCTTC.